Here is one TCR beta chain with its context. The antigen is undetermined. The entry originates in a study of graft-versus-host responses after intestinal transplantation. Study summary: All recipients were transplanted with multivisceral, liver-intestinal, or isolated intestinal grafts. Points from the study as a whole: Recipient marrow harbored GvH clones, some of which surfaced first in ileum or blood.

Trimming cost V 1 base and J 6 bases; bases outside gene matches: 7. The CDR3 has 18 residues. CDR1 is SGHTA, CDR2 FQGNSA, per germline. The method was immunoSEQ multiplex PCR; TCRdb's version includes in-frame clones alone and lacks a portion of them. The table records tens of thousands of clones, 90% of them present only once. Specimen: unstimulated CD8+ T cells sorted from spleen or lymph node cells, collected before transplant. This clonotype was obtained from a human donor who was the organ donor for an intestinal transplant. The chain is built from TRBV7-2 and TRBJ2-2; the match to TRBD2 covers 14 bases. CDR3 sequence: CASSLVVGLAGGSGELFF. The CDR3 nucleotides are TGTGCCAGCAGCTTAGTCGTCGGACTAGCGGGGGGTTCCGGGGAGCTGTTTTTT.